These T cell receptor beta chains were read from a single sample in a study of low-dose radiotherapy and immunotherapy resistance in tumors. From the reads, TCRdb called clonotypes with MiXCR, one entry per CDR3 protein. The table includes 75,000 to 95,000 distinct CDR3 sequences, 20% to 25% detected once. The sequences come from PBMCs, collected after low-dose radiotherapy plus immunotherapy. The receptors come from a female donor with ovarian cancer. Both conserved end residues are part of each CDR3. Fields, in order: V gene, J gene, D gene, clone size, CDR3 DNA, CDR3 protein. A D gene is named only where the DNA matches it firmly. Size tells how often a clone was seen (once, few, many) or the class of an expanded clone, and some rows leave it out.

V gene: TRBV10-3
J gene: TRBJ2-1
D gene: TRBD2
clone size: many
CDR3 DNA: TGTGCCATCAGTGGGGGAGGGCCGATTGGTGAGCAGTTCTTC
CDR3 protein: CAISGGGPIGEQFF

V gene: TRBV12-3/TRBV12-4
J gene: TRBJ2-7
D gene: TRBD2
clone size: NA
CDR3 DNA: TGTGCCAGCAGTCCGGGACTAGGGAATGACTACGAGCAGTACTTC
CDR3 protein: CASSPGLGNDYEQYF

V gene: TRBV9
J gene: TRBJ2-1
D gene: TRBD2
clone size: many
CDR3 DNA: TGTGCCAGCAGCGAGGGAGCTAGCGGGAGGGTCAATGAGCAGTTCTTC
CDR3 protein: CASSEGASGRVNEQFF

V gene: TRBV18
J gene: TRBJ2-2
D gene: TRBD2
clone size: many
CDR3 DNA: TGTGCCAGCTCACCCGCCGAAAGCGGGAGTCTCCCCGGGGAGCTGTTTTTT
CDR3 protein: CASSPAESGSLPGELFF

V gene: TRBV12-3/TRBV12-4
J gene: TRBJ1-2
D gene: NA
clone size: many
CDR3 DNA: TGTGCCAGCAGTACGGACTTAATAGGGGGCTACACCTTC
CDR3 protein: CASSTDLIGGYTF

V gene: TRBV14
J gene: TRBJ1-1
D gene: NA
clone size: NA
CDR3 DNA: TGTGCCAGCAGCCTTCGTGGGGCTCGGGGGACTGAAGCTTTCTTT
CDR3 protein: CASSLRGARGTEAFF

V gene: TRBV12-3/TRBV12-4
J gene: TRBJ2-7
D gene: NA
clone size: many
CDR3 DNA: TGTGCCAGCACCAGGGGTTGGCAGGCTAACGCCTACGAGCAGTACTTC
CDR3 protein: CASTRGWQANAYEQYF

V gene: TRBV9
J gene: TRBJ2-1
D gene: NA
clone size: many
CDR3 DNA: TGTGCCAGCAGCGAGAGGACTGGTGGGAATGAGCAGTTCTTC
CDR3 protein: CASSERTGGNEQFF

V gene: TRBV2
J gene: TRBJ2-4
D gene: NA
clone size: many
CDR3 DNA: TGTGCCAGCAGTGACTGGAAAGCCAAAAACATTCAGTACTTC
CDR3 protein: CASSDWKAKNIQYF

V gene: TRBV5-6
J gene: TRBJ2-1
D gene: NA
clone size: many
CDR3 DNA: TGTGCCAGCAGCCCCAGATATTCGGCAGGATCATCCAATGAGCAGTTCTTC
CDR3 protein: CASSPRYSAGSSNEQFF

V gene: TRBV7-8
J gene: TRBJ2-3
D gene: NA
clone size: many
CDR3 DNA: TGTGCCAGCAGCTTAGCGCGGGTATCAGATACGCAGTATTTT
CDR3 protein: CASSLARVSDTQYF

V gene: TRBV19
J gene: TRBJ2-2
D gene: NA
clone size: many
CDR3 DNA: TGTGCCAGTAGCAACCAGGGAACCGGGGAGCTGTTTTTT
CDR3 protein: CASSNQGTGELFF

V gene: TRBV29-1
J gene: TRBJ2-2
D gene: NA
clone size: many
CDR3 DNA: TGCAGCGTTGTACAGGGTTTTACCGGGGAGCTGTTTTTT
CDR3 protein: CSVVQGFTGELFF

V gene: TRBV20-1
J gene: TRBJ1-2
D gene: NA
clone size: many
CDR3 DNA: TGCAGTGCTAGAGTTCCGGGGGCGAGGTATAACTATGGCTACACCTTC
CDR3 protein: CSARVPGARYNYGYTF

V gene: TRBV20-1
J gene: TRBJ2-3
D gene: NA
clone size: many
CDR3 DNA: TGCAGTGCTAGAGGTTCCGGGTGGGGCACAGATACGCAGTATTTT
CDR3 protein: CSARGSGWGTDTQYF

V gene: TRBV7-9
J gene: TRBJ1-5
D gene: NA
clone size: many
CDR3 DNA: TGTGCCAGCAGCTTCTACTTAGGGGGGGTGAGCAATCAGCCCCAGCATTTT
CDR3 protein: CASSFYLGGVSNQPQHF

V gene: TRBV12-3/TRBV12-4
J gene: TRBJ2-5
D gene: TRBD2
clone size: many
CDR3 DNA: TGTGCCAGCAGTCCGACTAGCGGGAGTGTGAGGGGACAAGAGACCCAGTACTTC
CDR3 protein: CASSPTSGSVRGQETQYF

V gene: TRBV18
J gene: TRBJ2-5
D gene: NA
clone size: NA
CDR3 DNA: TGTGCCAGCTCACCTCCGGGCCAGGGGAGTTGGAAACAAGAGACCCAGTACTTC
CDR3 protein: CASSPPGQGSWKQETQYF

V gene: TRBV12-3/TRBV12-4
J gene: TRBJ2-6
D gene: NA
clone size: few
CDR3 DNA: TGTGCCAGCAGCCCAAGGACGATGGGCTACTCTGGGGCCAACGTCCTGACTTTC
CDR3 protein: CASSPRTMGYSGANVLTF

V gene: TRBV15
J gene: TRBJ2-3
D gene: TRBD2
clone size: many
CDR3 DNA: TGTGCCACCAGCAGGGGATTGGGACTAGCGGGAAACGATACGCAGTATTTT
CDR3 protein: CATSRGLGLAGNDTQYF

V gene: TRBV4-1
J gene: TRBJ2-6
D gene: NA
clone size: many
CDR3 DNA: TGCGCCAGCAGCCAAGATGGGGGAGAGTCCCTCTACTCTGGGGCCAACGTCCTGACTTTC
CDR3 protein: CASSQDGGESLYSGANVLTF

V gene: TRBV12-3/TRBV12-4
J gene: TRBJ1-6
D gene: NA
clone size: few
CDR3 DNA: TGTGCCAGCACTCTCGATGGGGCGCGTAATTCACCCCTCCACTTT
CDR3 protein: CASTLDGARNSPLHF

V gene: TRBV10-3
J gene: TRBJ2-2
D gene: NA
clone size: many
CDR3 DNA: TGTGCCATCAAAGAGACAACGAACACCGGGGAGCTGTTTTTT
CDR3 protein: CAIKETTNTGELFF

V gene: TRBV9
J gene: TRBJ2-3
D gene: NA
clone size: many
CDR3 DNA: TGTGCCAGCAGCGTAGCTCTCGGGAGAAGCGGAGATACGCAGTATTTT
CDR3 protein: CASSVALGRSGDTQYF